This T cell receptor beta chain emerged from a study of T cell repertoires in cytomegalovirus infection. Whole-study context: Evidence of both CMV infection and a matching HLA type came from public TCR beta signatures. General study results and limits: Dominating the ex vivo response were TCR beta clonotypes that were CMV-specific and HLA-C-restricted.

This clonotype was detected ten times or more. As yet, its antigen is unknown. This CDR3 has 13 amino acids. Trimming took off 1 base at V and 5 bases at J, with 12 bases between the two ends. CDR1 is DFQATT and CDR2 is SNEGSKA in the germline V gene (reference sequence). TCRdb processed the reads anew with MiXCR; each CDR3 protein has one entry. Of 290,000 or so distinct CDR3 sequences in the sample, roughly 9.3% were seen once. Sequencing was performed on PBMCs. The TCR was taken from a human donor in good health (CMV status not recorded). Some clones in this sample may be carry-over from other donors' samples. This sequence joins TRBV20-1 and TRBJ2-7; possible D gene TRBD2, 6 bases. In DNA form, the CDR3 reads TGCAGTGCTAGAGCTCCCGGGAGAGACGAGCAGTACTTC. The encoded protein is CSARAPGRDEQYF.